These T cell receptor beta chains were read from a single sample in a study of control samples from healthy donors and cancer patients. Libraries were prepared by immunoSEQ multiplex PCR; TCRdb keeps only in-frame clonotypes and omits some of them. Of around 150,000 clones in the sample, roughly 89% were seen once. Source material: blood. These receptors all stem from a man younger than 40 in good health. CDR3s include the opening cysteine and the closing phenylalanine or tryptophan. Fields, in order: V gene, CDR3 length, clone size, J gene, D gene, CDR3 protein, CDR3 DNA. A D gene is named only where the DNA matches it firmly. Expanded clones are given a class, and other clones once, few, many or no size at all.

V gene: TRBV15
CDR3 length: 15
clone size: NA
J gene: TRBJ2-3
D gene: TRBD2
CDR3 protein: CATSRASGPTDTQYF
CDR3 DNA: TGTGCCACCAGCAGAGCTAGCGGCCCCACAGATACGCAGTATTTT

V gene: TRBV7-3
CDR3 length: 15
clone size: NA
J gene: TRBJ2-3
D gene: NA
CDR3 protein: CASSLQGSRTDTQYF
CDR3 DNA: TGTGCCAGCAGCTTACAGGGTTCTAGGACAGATACGCAGTATTTT

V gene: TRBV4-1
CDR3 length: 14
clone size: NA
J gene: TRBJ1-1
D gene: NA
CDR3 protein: CASSPTRENTEAFF
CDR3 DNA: TGCGCCAGCAGCCCCACGAGGGAGAACACTGAAGCTTTCTTT

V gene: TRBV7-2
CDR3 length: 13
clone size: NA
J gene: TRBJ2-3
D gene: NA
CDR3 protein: CASREAGSDTQYF
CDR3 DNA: TGTGCCAGCAGGGAGGCGGGGTCAGATACGCAGTATTTT

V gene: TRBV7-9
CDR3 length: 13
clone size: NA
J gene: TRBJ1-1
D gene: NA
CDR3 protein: CASSLSGNTEAFF
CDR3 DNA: TGTGCCAGCAGCTTAAGTGGGAACACTGAAGCTTTCTTT

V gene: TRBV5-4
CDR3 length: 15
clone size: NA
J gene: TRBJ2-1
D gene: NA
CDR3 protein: CASSLLTTESNEQFF
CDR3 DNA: TGTGCCAGCAGCTTGTTGACTACCGAAAGCAATGAGCAGTTCTTC

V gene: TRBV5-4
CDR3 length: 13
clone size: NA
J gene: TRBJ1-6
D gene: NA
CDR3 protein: CASSMSSPSPLHF
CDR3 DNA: TGTGCCAGCAGCATGAGTTCCCCTTCACCCCTCCACTTT

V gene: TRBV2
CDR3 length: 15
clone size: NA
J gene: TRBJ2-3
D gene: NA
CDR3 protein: CASSESRGPRDTQYF
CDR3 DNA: TGTGCCAGCAGTGAAAGTCGGGGGCCCCGGGATACGCAGTATTTT

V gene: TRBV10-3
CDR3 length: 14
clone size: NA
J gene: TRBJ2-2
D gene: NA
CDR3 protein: CAISESLNGGELFF
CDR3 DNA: TGTGCCATCAGTGAGTCCCTCAACGGCGGGGAGCTGTTTTTT

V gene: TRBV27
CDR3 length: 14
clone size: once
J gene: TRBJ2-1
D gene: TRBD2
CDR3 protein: CASSRTSGSNEQFF
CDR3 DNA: TGTGCCAGCAGCCGCACTAGCGGCTCAAATGAGCAGTTCTTC

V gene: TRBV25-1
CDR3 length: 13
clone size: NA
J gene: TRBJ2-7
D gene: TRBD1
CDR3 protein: CASSERDRYEQYF
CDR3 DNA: TGTGCCAGCAGTGAGAGGGACAGGTACGAGCAGTACTTC

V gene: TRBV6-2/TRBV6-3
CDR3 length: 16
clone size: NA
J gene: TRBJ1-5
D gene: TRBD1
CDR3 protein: CASSDLDRGGNQPQHF
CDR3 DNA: TGTGCCAGCAGTGACTTGGACAGGGGTGGCAATCAGCCCCAGCATTTT

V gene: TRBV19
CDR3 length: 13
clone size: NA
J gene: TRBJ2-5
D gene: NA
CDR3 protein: CASSMSSPETQYF
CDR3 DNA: TGTGCCAGTAGTATGTCCTCCCCAGAGACCCAGTACTTC

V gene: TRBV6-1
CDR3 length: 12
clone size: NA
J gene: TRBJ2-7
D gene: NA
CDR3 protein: CASSERFYEQYF
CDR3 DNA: TGTGCCAGCAGTGAACGGTTCTACGAGCAGTACTTC

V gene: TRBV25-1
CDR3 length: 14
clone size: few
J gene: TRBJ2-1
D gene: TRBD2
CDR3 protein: CASSTSGGANEQFF
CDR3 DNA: TGTGCCAGCAGTACTAGCGGGGGAGCCAATGAGCAGTTCTTC

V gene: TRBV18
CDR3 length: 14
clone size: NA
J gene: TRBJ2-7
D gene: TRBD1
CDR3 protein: CASSTTGDRLWQYF
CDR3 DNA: TGTGCCAGCTCGACGACAGGGGATCGTTTGTGGCAGTACTTC

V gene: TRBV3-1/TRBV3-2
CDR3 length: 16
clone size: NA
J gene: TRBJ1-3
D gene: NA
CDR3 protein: CASSQVVGVGGNTIYF
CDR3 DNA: TGTGCCAGCAGCCAAGTCGTCGGGGTGGGAGGAAACACCATATATTTT

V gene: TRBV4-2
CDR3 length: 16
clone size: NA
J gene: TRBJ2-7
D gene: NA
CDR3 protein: CASSQSGLTIPYEQYF
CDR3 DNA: TGTGCCAGCAGCCAAAGTGGTCTTACAATCCCCTACGAGCAGTACTTC

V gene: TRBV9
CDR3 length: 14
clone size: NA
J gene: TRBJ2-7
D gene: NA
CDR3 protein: CASSVEGSTDEQYF
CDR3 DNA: TGTGCCAGCAGCGTAGAAGGGAGTACTGACGAGCAGTACTTC

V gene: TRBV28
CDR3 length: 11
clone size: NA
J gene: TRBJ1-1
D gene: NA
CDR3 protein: CASIEHTEAFF
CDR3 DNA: TGTGCCAGCATAGAACACACTGAAGCTTTCTTT

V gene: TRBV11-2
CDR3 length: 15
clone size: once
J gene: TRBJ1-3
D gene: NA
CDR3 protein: CASSDWGLSGNTIYF
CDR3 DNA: TGTGCCAGCAGCGATTGGGGACTTTCTGGAAACACCATATATTTT

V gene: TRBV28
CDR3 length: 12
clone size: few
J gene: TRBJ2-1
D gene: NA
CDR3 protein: CASHSGLLEQFF
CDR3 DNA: TGTGCCAGCCACTCAGGGCTACTTGAGCAGTTCTTC

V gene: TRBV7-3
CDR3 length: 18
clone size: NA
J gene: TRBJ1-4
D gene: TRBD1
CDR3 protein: CASSSPGTALFFREKLFF
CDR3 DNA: TGTGCCAGCAGCTCCCCCGGGACAGCCCTTTTCTTCCGCGAAAAACTGTTTTTT

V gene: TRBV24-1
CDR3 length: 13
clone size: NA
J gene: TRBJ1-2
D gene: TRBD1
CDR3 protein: CATSDPTGYGYTF
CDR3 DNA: TGTGCCACCAGTGACCCGACAGGGTATGGCTACACCTTC

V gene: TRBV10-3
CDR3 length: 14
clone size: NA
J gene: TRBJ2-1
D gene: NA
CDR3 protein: CATYRDRGYNEQFF
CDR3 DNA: TGTGCCACCTACAGGGATCGAGGGTATAATGAGCAGTTCTTC

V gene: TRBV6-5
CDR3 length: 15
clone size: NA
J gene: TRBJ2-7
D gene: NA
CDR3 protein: CASSQGGGASYEQYF
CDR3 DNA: TGTGCCAGCAGTCAGGGTGGAGGAGCCTCCTACGAGCAGTACTTC

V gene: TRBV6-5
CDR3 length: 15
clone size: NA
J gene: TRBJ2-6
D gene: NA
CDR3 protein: CASSLQFSGANVLTF
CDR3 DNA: TGTGCCAGCAGTTTACAGTTCTCTGGGGCCAACGTCCTGACTTTC

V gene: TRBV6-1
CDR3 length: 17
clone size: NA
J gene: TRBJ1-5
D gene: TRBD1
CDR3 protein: CASRERSAGGNNQPQHF
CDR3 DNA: TGTGCCAGCAGAGAACGGTCGGCAGGGGGAAACAATCAGCCCCAGCATTTT

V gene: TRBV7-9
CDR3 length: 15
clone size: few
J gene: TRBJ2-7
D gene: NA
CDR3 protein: CASSLIGLDRPEQYF
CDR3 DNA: TGTGCCAGCAGCCTCATAGGCCTAGATCGCCCCGAGCAGTACTTC

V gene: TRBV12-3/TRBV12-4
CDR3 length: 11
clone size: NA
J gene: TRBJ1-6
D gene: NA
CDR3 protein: CASSSSGSLHF
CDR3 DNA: TGTGCCAGCAGTTCGTCGGGGTCCCTCCACTTT

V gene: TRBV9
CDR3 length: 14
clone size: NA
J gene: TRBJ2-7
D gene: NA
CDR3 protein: CASSVKSETYEQYF
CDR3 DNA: TGTGCCAGCAGCGTTAAGAGCGAGACCTACGAGCAGTACTTC

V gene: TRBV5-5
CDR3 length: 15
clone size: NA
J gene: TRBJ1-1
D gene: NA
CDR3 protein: CASSLTDLMNTEAFF
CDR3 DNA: TGTGCCAGCAGCTTGACCGACCTTATGAACACTGAAGCTTTCTTT

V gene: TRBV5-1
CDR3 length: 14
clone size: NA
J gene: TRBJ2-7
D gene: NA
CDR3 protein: CASIPGQGAHEQYF
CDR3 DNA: TGCGCCAGCATCCCCGGACAAGGGGCGCACGAGCAGTACTTC

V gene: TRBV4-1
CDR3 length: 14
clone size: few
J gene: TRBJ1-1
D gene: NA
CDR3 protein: CASSQRDRNTEAFF
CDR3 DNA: TGCGCCAGCAGCCAACGTGACAGGAACACTGAAGCTTTCTTT

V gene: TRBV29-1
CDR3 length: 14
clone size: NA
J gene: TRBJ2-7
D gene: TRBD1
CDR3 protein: CSVEMGQGSYEQYF
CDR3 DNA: TGCAGCGTTGAAATGGGACAGGGAAGTTACGAGCAGTACTTC

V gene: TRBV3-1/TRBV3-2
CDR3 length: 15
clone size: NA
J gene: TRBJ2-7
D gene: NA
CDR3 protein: CASSQVGGAFYEQYF
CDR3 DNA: TGTGCCAGCAGCCAAGTTGGGGGGGCGTTCTACGAGCAGTACTTC

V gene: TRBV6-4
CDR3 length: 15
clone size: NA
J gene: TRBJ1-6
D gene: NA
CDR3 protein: CASSERSSYNSPLHF
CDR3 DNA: TGTGCCAGCAGTGAACGGAGCTCCTATAATTCACCCCTCCACTTT

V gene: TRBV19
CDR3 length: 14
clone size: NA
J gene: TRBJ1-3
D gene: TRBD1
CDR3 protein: CASLEGQGGNTIYF
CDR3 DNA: TGTGCCAGTCTCGAGGGACAGGGCGGAAACACCATATATTTT

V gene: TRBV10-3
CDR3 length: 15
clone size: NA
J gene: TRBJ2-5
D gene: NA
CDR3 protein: CAISERADRRETQYF
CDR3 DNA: TGTGCCATCAGTGAACGGGCAGACAGGAGAGAGACCCAGTACTTC

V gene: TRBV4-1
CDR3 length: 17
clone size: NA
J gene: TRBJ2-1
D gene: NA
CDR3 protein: CASSQEVATSSYNEQFF
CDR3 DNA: TGCGCCAGCAGCCAAGAAGTTGCTACAAGCTCCTACAATGAGCAGTTCTTC

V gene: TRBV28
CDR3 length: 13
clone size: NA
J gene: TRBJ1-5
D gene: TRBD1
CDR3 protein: CASSGQGKQPQHF
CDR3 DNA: TGTGCCAGCAGTGGACAGGGGAAACAGCCCCAGCATTTT

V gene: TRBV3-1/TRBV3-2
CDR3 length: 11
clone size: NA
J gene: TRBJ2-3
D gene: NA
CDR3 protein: CASSHTDTQYF
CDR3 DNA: TGTGCCAGCAGCCACACAGATACGCAGTATTTT